Below are 31 T cell receptor beta chains sequenced from a single sample in a study of persistence of HIV-infected CD4 T cells. The libraries were made with immunoSEQ version 4 in survey mode. Method: immunoSEQ multiplex PCR; TCRdb's copy keeps in-frame clones and lacks some. The table includes about 32,000 clones, around 82% detected once. An overlapping HIV-1 Gag peptide pool stimulated these cells at approximately 0.91 ug/peptide/mL. Memory cells lacking CD40L and CD69 with high CD45RO were sorted. Their target antigens are unknown. This specimen was CD4+ T cells sorted from PBMCs after roughly 18-hour stimulation, taken from a patient who received antiretroviral therapy. These receptors came from an adult woman with HIV who was CMV-seropositive.

CDR3 residues: CASSRGLMNTEAFF. The CDR3 region has the DNA TGTGCCAGCAGCCGGGGACTGATGAACACTGAAGCTTTCTTT. The chain recombines TRBV11-3 with TRBJ1-1; possibly TRBD1 for D (5 bases). The ends were cut back, 5 bases at V and 0 bases at J, with 10 bases in the middle. This CDR3 region has 14 residues. The germline gives CDR1 SGHNT, CDR2 YENEEA.

The genes are TRBV7-3 and TRBJ1-1; D perhaps matches TRBD1 (5 bases). The CDR3 length is 12 residues. The germline V and J ends were trimmed by 5 bases and 6 bases, with 10 bases remaining between them. Looked up from germline, CDR1 is SGHTA and CDR2 is FQGTGA. The CDR3 DNA sequence: TGTGCCAGCAGCCTCGGGGGTCCTGAAGCTTTCTTT. Its protein product is CASSLGGPEAFF.

A few counts support this clone. The chain combines TRBV5-4 with TRBJ2-1, with D perhaps given as TRBD1 or TRBD2 (6 bases each). The CDR3 runs 14 residues. V lost 4 bases, J lost 7 bases, and 15 bases lay in between. The germline V gene has CDR1 SGHNT and CDR2 YYREEE (reference sequence). The CDR3 sequence: CASSEGGFGNEQFF. The CDR3 DNA sequence: TGTGCCAGCAGCGAGGGGGGATTCGGGAATGAGCAGTTCTTC.

V and J are TRBV19 and TRBJ2-1, with D possibly called TRBD1 or TRBD2 (5 bases each). CDR3 length: 13 residues. The ends were cut back, 1 base at V and 9 bases at J, with 10 bases in the middle. Germline values: CDR1 LNHDA, CDR2 SQIVND (reference sequence). CDR3 residues: CASSIGRGREQFF. The CDR3, as DNA: TGTGCCAGTAGTATAGGTCGGGGACGTGAGCAGTTCTTC.

The rearrangement links TRBV3-1 (or the pseudogene TRBV3-2) to TRBJ1-6; TRBD1 agrees at 8 bases. The junction had 4 bases not matched to a gene; V was cut back by 6 bases and J by 6 bases. Germline CDR1 is LGHDT and CDR2 is YNNKEL (reference sequence). The CDR3 sequence is 14 residues long. The CDR3 loop is CASRFDRGNSPLHF. CDR3 nucleotide sequence: TGTGCCAGCAGGTTTGACAGGGGTAATTCACCCCTCCACTTT.

CDR3: CATPPPASGGTNEQFF. The CDR3 DNA follows: TGTGCCACCCCACCCCCCGCGAGCGGGGGGACGAATGAGCAGTTCTTC. This chain joins TRBV11-1 and TRBJ2-1; 9 bases align to TRBD2. This CDR3 contains 16 residues. Germline V CDR1 and CDR2: SGHAT, FQDESV (reference sequence). The V gene end was trimmed by 10 bases and the J gene end by 7 bases; junction bases not matched to a gene: 17.

The V call is TRBV3-1 (or the pseudogene TRBV3-2), the J call TRBJ2-4; 13 positions agree with TRBD2. Germline assignment: CDR1 LGHDT and CDR2 YNNKEL (reference sequence). There are 18 residues in the CDR3. The V and J ends lost 3 bases and 12 bases, in that order; junction bases with no gene match: 17. The CDR3 DNA sequence: TGTGCCAGCAGCCACGCGCCAACTAGCGGGAGGGCCGTCTCGCGTCAGTACTTC. Translation: CASSHAPTSGRAVSRQYF.

CDR3 DNA: TGCGCCAGCAGCTTGGGAACAGGGTTGGCTAATGAAAAACTGTTTTTT. The encoded protein is CASSLGTGLANEKLFF. The V and J genes are TRBV5-1 and TRBJ1-4; tentative D call: TRBD1 (6 bases). The V and J ends lost 0 bases and 3 bases respectively, with 12 bases between them. The CDR3 spans 16 residues. Germline assignment: CDR1 SGHRS and CDR2 YFSETQ.

The V gene is TRBV20-1, the J gene TRBJ1-1; the D is unclear. The CDR3 runs 11 residues. Trimming took off 3 bases at V and 4 bases at J, with 6 bases between the two ends. Looked up from germline, CDR1 is DFQATT and CDR2 is SNEGSKA (reference sequence). The CDR3 region has the DNA TGCAGTGCTAGCTGGGGCACTGAAGCTTTCTTT. It translates to CSASWGTEAFF.

The chain joins TRBV28 to TRBJ1-1; D is undetermined. Germline CDR1 MDHEN, CDR2 SYDVKM. V was cut by 4 bases and J by 7 bases, with 13 bases left in between. The CDR3 covers 13 residues. CDR3 protein: CASSSPDRSEAFF. Written as DNA, the CDR3 is TGTGCCAGCAGTTCCCCCGATAGAAGTGAAGCTTTCTTT.

This rearrangement joins TRBV6-5 to TRBJ1-1; 8 bases match TRBD1. The V and J ends lost 5 bases and 11 bases, in that order; junction bases with no gene match: 10. The CDR3 loop spans 13 amino acids. Germline-derived CDR1 and CDR2 are MNHEY and SVGAGI. This CDR3 is CASSRTGLVQAFF. CDR3 coding DNA: TGTGCCAGCAGTCGGACAGGGCTGGTGCAGGCTTTCTTT.

This clone was seen only once. This rearrangement joins TRBV18 to TRBJ2-1; no reliable D call. Germline-derived CDR1 and CDR2 are KGHSH and LQKENI. This CDR3 spans 9 amino acids. Trimming left V 4 bases short and J 8 bases short, with 0 bases between. CDR3: CASSHEQFF. CDR3 DNA sequence: TGTGCCAGCTCACATGAGCAGTTCTTC.

The chain's CDR3 is CASSPGQTGNTIYF. CDR3 sequence (DNA): TGTGCCAGTAGTCCGGGACAGACTGGAAACACCATATATTTT. The chain recombines TRBV19 with TRBJ1-3; TRBD1 agrees at 7 bases. V gave up 5 bases and J gave up 2 bases; unmatched junction bases: 3. Germline CDR1 reads LNHDA; CDR2 reads SQIVND (reference sequence). This CDR3 is 14 amino acids long.

The rearrangement joins TRBV6-5 to TRBJ1-2; D gene ambiguous. Germline V CDR1 and CDR2: MNHEY, SVGAGI. Deletions cut 6 bases from V and 0 bases from J, with 14 bases between. CDR3 length equals 15 residues. CDR3 DNA sequence: TGTGCCAGCAGGCCCGGTAGGGCACCTAACTATGGCTACACCTTC. It encodes CASRPGRAPNYGYTF.

The V and J genes are TRBV20-1 and TRBJ2-1; D assignment may be TRBD1 or TRBD2 (5 bases each). From germline, CDR1 is DFQATT and CDR2 SNEGSKA (reference sequence). CDR3 size: 11 residues. V was trimmed by 0 bases and J by 14 bases, leaving 11 bases between them. DNA of the CDR3: TGCAGTGCTAGAGATCTGGGACGGGAGTTCTTC. Its protein is CSARDLGREFF.

The rearrangement links TRBV7-2 to TRBJ2-7; D unclear. The CDR3 spans 15 residues. Per germline, CDR1 SGHTA and CDR2 FQGNSA. Trimming left V 5 bases short and J 2 bases short, with 16 bases between. For the CDR3, the DNA is TGTGCCAGCAGCCCCGGCTGGGCCAGCACCTACGAGCAGTACTTC. Protein product: CASSPGWASTYEQYF.

This chain's CDR3 is CASSFRGAGETQYF. In DNA, the CDR3 is TGTGCCAGCAGCTTCCGGGGGGCCGGGGAGACCCAGTACTTC. The rearrangement uses TRBV7-8 and TRBJ2-5; TRBD2 is a possible D gene (7 bases). This CDR3 has 14 residues. Trimming removed 3 bases at V and 5 bases at J, with 13 bases between. Germline CDR1 reads SGHVS; CDR2 reads FQNEAQ.

The rearrangement uses TRBV7-2 and TRBJ2-3; D is uncertain. This CDR3 contains 17 residues. In germline, CDR1 is SGHTA, CDR2 FQGNSA. V was cut by 1 base and J by 2 bases, with 16 bases left in between. In nucleotides, the CDR3 is TGTGCCAGCAGCTTAGGGGCAGTGATCGGATTCACAGATACGCAGTATTTT. The encoded protein is CASSLGAVIGFTDTQYF.

The rearrangement links TRBV19 to TRBJ2-3; 7 bases map to TRBD2. This CDR3 is 16 amino acids long. The J segment lost 1 base and the V segment lost 6 bases, leaving 10 bases of the junction unmatched. Germline assignment: CDR1 LNHDA and CDR2 SQIVND (reference sequence). CDR3 residues: CASSLTSPSRTDTQYF. CDR3 DNA sequence: TGTGCCAGTAGCTTGACTAGCCCGAGTCGCACAGATACGCAGTATTTT.

The chain has TRBV5-1 and TRBJ1-3; D gene uncertain. Germline loops: CDR1 SGHRS, CDR2 YFSETQ. V was cut by 1 base and J by 0 bases, with 20 bases left in between. The CDR3 is made up of 19 amino acids. The CDR3: CASSLTSFTGLASGNTIYF. The DNA of the CDR3 is TGCGCCAGCAGCTTGACTTCTTTTACCGGGTTGGCCTCTGGAAACACCATATATTTT. The entire variable domain, with the rest obtained from reference TRBV5-1 and TRBJ1-3, is as follows: KAGVTQTPRYLIKTRGQQVTLSCSPISGHRSVSWYQQTPGQGLQFLFEYFSETQRNKGNFPGRFSGRQFSNSRSEMNVSTLELGDSALYLCASSLTSFTGLASGNTIYFGEGSWLTVV.

The chain employs TRBV5-1 and TRBJ1-4; 11 positions match TRBD1. V lost 4 bases to trimming and J lost 0 bases; unmatched junction nucleotides: 2. CDR3 length: 16 residues. Per germline, CDR1 SGHRS and CDR2 YFSETQ. The CDR3 loop is CASSTGQGATNEKLFF. The CDR3 DNA reads TGCGCCAGCAGCACGGGACAGGGGGCAACTAATGAAAAACTGTTTTTT.

This clone was recorded a few times. The CDR3 region is CATSAVTDTQYF. The CDR3, as DNA: TGTGCCACCAGTGCAGTCACAGATACGCAGTATTTT. The chain has TRBV24-1 and TRBJ2-3; no clear D gene. The CDR3 totals 12 residues. V lost 5 bases to trimming and J lost 2 bases, with 4 bases between them. The germline V gene has CDR1 KGHDR and CDR2 SFDVKD.

The V call is TRBV30, the J call TRBJ2-7; D not resolved. V was trimmed by 2 bases and J by 0 bases, leaving 11 bases between them. Germline V gene lookup returns CDR1 GTSNPN and CDR2 SVGIG (reference sequence). This CDR3 has 14 residues. CDR3 DNA sequence: TGTGCCTGGAGTAGAGTGGCCAGCTCCTACGAGCAGTACTTC. This gives the protein CAWSRVASSYEQYF.

The chain couples TRBV28 to TRBJ1-1, with D perhaps TRBD1 (5 bases). Deletions cut 6 bases from V and 6 bases from J, with 14 bases between. CDR1 and CDR2 (germline): MDHEN, SYDVKM. The CDR3 runs 13 residues. CDR3 sequence (DNA): TGTGCCAGCAGCCGGCAGGGACCCCCTGAAGCTTTCTTT. It yields the protein CASSRQGPPEAFF.

This rearrangement joins TRBV5-1 to TRBJ1-4; D gene unclear. The CDR3 spans 14 residues. V gave up 4 bases and J gave up 7 bases, with 14 bases separating them. CDR1 SGHRS and CDR2 YFSETQ come from the germline V gene. Here the CDR3 reads CASSITLGGEKLFF. Here the CDR3 DNA reads TGCGCCAGCAGCATTACCCTAGGAGGTGAAAAACTGTTTTTT.

This clone appeared once. The rearrangement links TRBV7-8 to TRBJ1-5; D may be TRBD1 (6 bases). The germline gives CDR1 SGHVS, CDR2 FQNEAQ. V was pared by 6 bases and J by 6 bases, with 15 bases between. The CDR3 has 14 amino acids. This CDR3 is CASSRGVGSQPQHF. The CDR3 bases are TGTGCCAGCAGTAGGGGGGTGGGGTCTCAGCCCCAGCATTTT.

The table lists this clone with a few counts. This chain connects TRBV19 to TRBJ1-1; the D gene is possibly TRBD1 (5 bases). There are 13 residues in the CDR3. Germline loops: CDR1 LNHDA, CDR2 SQIVND (reference sequence). V was trimmed by 7 bases and J by 5 bases, leaving 14 bases between them. The CDR3 DNA reads TGTGCCAGTAAGGGAGGGGACTCTACTGAAGCTTTCTTT. Protein sequence: CASKGGDSTEAFF.

A single count supports this clone. The chain carries TRBV30 and TRBJ1-6; the D is unclear. Germline lookup yields CDR1 GTSNPN and CDR2 SVGIG (reference sequence). V gave up 5 bases and J gave up 10 bases, with 15 bases separating them. The CDR3 length is 13 residues. This chain's CDR3 is CAWWTPGRSPLHF. DNA of the CDR3: TGTGCCTGGTGGACCCCCGGGAGGTCACCCCTCCACTTT.

The chain recombines TRBV6-2 or TRBV6-3 with TRBJ2-7; the D is unclear. CDR3 size: 13 residues. Trimming cost V 4 bases and J 3 bases, with 10 bases left between them. Germline values: CDR1 MNHEY, CDR2 SVGEGT. CDR3 sequence (DNA): TGTGCCAGCAGTTCCCAGCTATTCTACGAGCAGTACTTC. It codes for CASSSQLFYEQYF.

This chain links TRBV6-1 with TRBJ2-3, with 10 bases lining up with TRBD1. The germline V gene has CDR1 MNHNS and CDR2 SASEGT. The V gene end was trimmed by 2 bases and the J gene end by 6 bases; junction bases not matched to a gene: 8. This CDR3 has 16 amino acids. The CDR3 DNA reads TGTGCCAGCAGTGAATGGGACAGGGGTGGAAGGGATACGCAGTATTTT. Translating gives CASSEWDRGGRDTQYF.

This chain joins TRBV6-4 and TRBJ2-5, with TRBD2 matching 10 bases. After removal of 0 bases from V and 1 base from J, the junction contained 17 bases not matched to a gene. The CDR3 length is 21 residues. Germline V gene lookup returns CDR1 MRHNA and CDR2 SNTAGT. The CDR3, as DNA: TGTGCCAGCAGTGACTCGATCCAGGGGAGCGGGGGGGCCTTAGTCCAAGAGACCCAGTACTTC. This translates into CASSDSIQGSGGALVQETQYF.